This T cell receptor (beta chain) derives from a study of cytomegalovirus exposure and HLA in healthy donors (dated by TCRdb to between 2016 and 2019). A note on the overall study: An earlier analysis of 587 of the donors reported 276 Gb of sequence data and 117 million unique TCR beta sequences obtained from 180 million or so T cells. In an earlier analysis of roughly 540 of the donors, high-throughput TCR beta sequencing was used to judge whether each TCR beta V gene segment behaved as functional or pseudogenic. Roughly 5 DR-DQ haplotypes were handled as single units for association and clustering, since linkage in the cohort was strong. Rather than using new phenotypic data, the later analysis identified candidate immune exposures from TCR beta sequences and from how often those sequences occurred across donors. The study profiled the T cell repertoires of approximately 700 subjects by immunosequencing and related them to cytomegalovirus serostatus. Roughly 300 gigabases of sequencing data and around 85 million unique TCR sequences made up an early release that covered 500 to 650 HLA-typed donors. Class I and class II HLA loci were covered by the typing at four-digit resolution. Typing coverage differed by locus: A, B, C, DRB1 and DQB1 were typed in about 620-640 donors, DQA1 in 500 to 550, DPA1 in 606, and DPB1 in approximately 450. To predict cytomegalovirus infection status, the study brought together high-throughput TCR immunosequencing, statistical association of individual TCRs with disease status, and machine learning. The genetic ancestry cluster associated with self-reported Caucasian donors included roughly 84% of the roughly 400 genotyped donors. Besides the first cohort of roughly 660 subjects, a separate validation cohort made up of 120 different subjects was used. Donor age, sex, ethnicity and CMV serostatus were collected together with the repertoire data. Among some 400 genotyped donors of the cohort, an average of approximately 200,000 unique TCR beta nucleotide sequences was sequenced per donor, of which about 19% were non-productive. The study aimed to test whether signatures of past pathogen exposure could be identified by cataloging public T cell receptors. A later analysis re-examined previously published TCR beta repertoires from about 670 donors and added high-resolution HLA genotyping to investigate patterns of TCR occurrence. Every discovery cohort repertoire had been produced on one sequencing platform. A later genetic analysis took genome-wide SNP genotypes for about 55% of the 666 donors and used that subset as a discovery cohort.

What the study reported, not specific to this receptor: A cluster of highly shared sequence variants was judged likely to be a technical artifact of the sequencing pipeline. In an earlier analysis of roughly 560 of the donors, most TCR beta V segments were observed in productive rearrangements about 87% or about 30% of the time, broadly matching IMGT annotations. A further reported finding was that TCR beta sequences accurately predicted the HLA-A and HLA-B alleles for most subjects in the first cohort. Linkage disequilibrium might explain the correlated functional status among segregating V segments, but an unknown experimental factor could not be excluded. The authors suggested that the approach could potentially be generalized to other disease states and immunological phenotypes. Cytomegalovirus status was reported to be diagnosed by the classifier with high specificity and sensitivity in both the original and validation cohorts. Some IMGT-functional V segments, including TRBV6-2 and TRBV6-3, could not be told apart with the 87-base-pair reads, so those segments were excluded. In a later analysis, several top co-occurrence clusters were reported to appear linked to parvovirus B19, influenza, CMV and Epstein-Barr virus. The cohort was sequenced for TCR beta chains only, and without alpha or paired-chain data the features that could be detected were limited. A few of the identified cytomegalovirus-associated TCR beta chains were confirmed in vitro to be specific for cytomegalovirus antigens. A later genetic analysis reported fewer N-insertions in productive TCRs among donors in an Asian-associated ancestry cluster than the roughly 720-donor mean. In a later analysis, 15,000 to 20,000 TCR beta sequences were associated with specific HLA alleles at a false discovery rate of 0.05. Roughly uniform sequencing depth across donors was assumed in presence/absence analyses, although this assumption may not hold. Most CMV-associated TCR beta chains appeared to be HLA-restricted in a later analysis, and the HLA associations seemed to be driven largely by CMV exposure. According to a later analysis, TCR association rates differed among HLA loci, with DRB1 alleles showing the most associated TCRs and HLA-C alleles showing the fewest. The only immune exposure information available for the cohort was CMV serostatus. Because some donors lacked HLA typing at each locus, the association tests relied only on the typed subset. A total of 150 to 200 TCR beta chains were listed by the study as associated with cytomegalovirus. Strong co-occurrence of HLA alleles, especially DR and DQ, made assigning TCR associations to individual alleles difficult. Most TCR sequences were observed very rarely across donors, whereas some public TCRs were present in many individuals. Compared with equally common non-associated chains, HLA-associated TCR beta chains in a later analysis were more clonally expanded and had lower generation probabilities. Because counts were too low, some 17 rarely observed V segments, including chromosome 9 orphons, were excluded from the earlier analysis of 587 of the donors. V-gene and J-gene trimming of TCR beta chains was associated with a missense DCLRE1C variant in a later genetic analysis, and the association was replicated in an independent cohort.

Notes on this clone: Its recognized antigen is unknown. Nothing much larger sits one base from this clone, and base qualities are not available. This specimen includes other DNA sequences encoding the same CDR3.

Including the terminal cysteine and phenylalanine, the CDR3 comprises 11 residues. Only CDR3 DNA is held: 33 bases, read in frame from base 1. The germline V gene gives CDR1 as MDHEN and CDR2 as SYDVKM. V gives up 3 bases and J gives up 4 bases, and the segment between their germline ends measures 3 bases. The cohort was made up of approximately 670 healthy bone marrow donors. Cohort members were all nominally healthy when sampled, although unrecorded immune exposures were likely present. The donor was CMV seronegative and belonged to the group of more than 300 seronegative cohort members. A peripheral blood sample was provided by each donor, and peripheral blood mononuclear cells were used for TCR beta sequencing. The Qiagen DNeasy Blood Extraction Kit was used to extract genomic DNA from the blood cell samples. Library prep was done by the immunoSEQ multiplex PCR assay. A mixture of 60 forward primers for TCR Vbeta segments and 13 reverse primers for TCR Jbeta segments was used in the multiplex PCR. The CDR3 region of rearranged TCR beta genes was amplified from genomic DNA with a multiplex PCR assay. The amplified TCR beta libraries were sequenced on the Illumina HiSeq System as 87-base-pair reads. The study's own analysis went as follows. A later analysis tallied 70 million to 100 million unique TCR beta chains across the 660 or so repertoires, and around 9.9 million of those chains were shared by two or more donors. A nearest-neighbor algorithm error-corrected the raw reads and collapsed the reads into unique sequences, merging closely related sequences to remove PCR and sequencing errors. To assign V, D and J gene segments, CDR3 sequences were aligned to IMGT reference sequences. For a sequence to be retained, a match of at least six nucleotides was required to both a V gene segment and a J gene segment. Rearrangements were classified as productive when the CDR3 lacked stop codons and remained in frame with V and J, and all other rearrangements were classified as non-productive. CDR3 was defined by IMGT convention, running from the second conserved V-encoded cysteine to the conserved J-encoded phenylalanine. The earlier analysis of a few hundred of the donors excluded sequences that lacked an unambiguous match to a single V gene segment. An earlier analysis of 450 to 650 of the donors called V segments functional above 56.7% productive rearrangements and segregating when the between-donor standard deviation exceeded 5%. A statistical classification framework was developed to diagnose cytomegalovirus status using the catalog of TCR beta chain sequences. In a later analysis, V and J genes were assigned by comparing TCR nucleotide sequences against IMGT/GENE-DB human TR gene sequences. In a later analysis, CDR3 sequences and most-parsimonious VDJ recombination scenarios were assigned using the TCRdist pipeline. In a later analysis, each TCR beta chain was defined by its CDR3 amino acid sequence together with its V-gene family, and reads without a unique V-gene family were excluded. To address suspected cross-contamination and a sequencing artifact, a later analysis removed roughly 580 highly shared, low-generation-probability nucleotide sequences. In a later analysis, a clonal expansion index for each public chain was calculated from normalized within-repertoire ranks of inferred template counts. A later analysis computed generation probabilities with a VDJ recombination model fitted to out-of-frame rearrangements, and checked the results against IGoR. In a later analysis, hypergeometric tests were used to score TCR-TCR, TCR-HLA and TCR-CMV co-occurrence, with a repertoire-size bias correction applied to TCR pairs. False discovery rates were estimated in a later analysis by permuting HLA or CMV assignments 20 times. In a later analysis, co-occurring TCRs were grouped using DBSCAN, and TCRdist sequence similarity was added for clustering within HLA-allele-positive subsets. Co-occurrence clustering excluded repertoires with fewer than 30,000 or more than 120,000 public chains, plus five with anomalous nucleotide sharing. Entries here come from immuneACCESS through TCRdb and include only in-frame sequences with V and J called. Some clones fail to appear in such tables; in the studies checked, an unresolved V gene covers under half of the shortfall, and the cause of the remainder is unknown. The V and J calls and clone size were taken over from that table, and D and trimming were inferred from the DNA. Counted in this sample were fewer than 250,000 clones; 75% to 80% of them appeared once. Around 1.8% of the sample is held by the ten biggest clonotypes.

The sample consisted of PBMCs. The TCR originated in a man aged 18 to 30 in good health and CMV-seronegative. This receptor chain uses TRBV28 and TRBJ2-5, with the identity of the D gene unclear. The CDR3 loop reads CASSFRETQYF. Read as DNA, the sequence is TGTGCCAGCAGTTTTAGAGAGACCCAGTACTTC.